The present TCR beta chain was sequenced within a study of cytomegalovirus exposure and HLA in healthy donors. TCRdb's copy holds only in-frame clones and misses some; the assay was immunoSEQ multiplex PCR. The table records approximately 82,000 clones, roughly 93% of them present only once. This clone was seen a single time. Germline CDR1 and CDR2: SGHNT and YENEEA. V lost 5 bases to trimming and J lost 3 bases, with 11 bases between them. There are 13 residues in the CDR3. The chain has TRBV11-3 and TRBJ2-7, with D maybe TRBD1 (7 bases). The sequenced material came from PBMCs. This clonotype was obtained from a man aged 18 to 30 in good health and CMV-seronegative. The CDR3 bases are TGTGCCAGCAGCGCGGGACAGAACTACGAGCAGTACTTC. Protein product: CASSAGQNYEQYF.